The present entry profiles one T cell receptor (beta chain) with its context. Profiling relied on immunoSEQ multiplex PCR, and the TCRdb table lists in-frame clones only, not all of them. The repertoire holds 350,000 to 500,000 clones, with roughly 88% as singletons. Adults between roughly 18 and 89 years of age took part from under 25 US areas. Up to 2 weeks before entering the study, exposed participants had met a COVID-19 case. Trimming shortened V by 2 bases and J by 0 bases, and 17 bases separated the two germline ends. Germline assignment: CDR1 MNHEY and CDR2 SVGEGT. The CDR3 runs 17 residues. The data belong to a study of blood T cell repertoires in COVID-19. The overall study: There were acute and convalescent COVID-19 samples, and they came from the United States, Italy and Spain.

This clonotype originated in a woman between 18 and 29 years old who had been exposed to COVID-19. The sample taken for sequencing was PBMCs or T cells enriched from blood (not recorded which). The rearrangement joins TRBV6-2 or TRBV6-3 to TRBJ2-7; a weak D match, TRBD2 (5 bases). Written as DNA, the CDR3 is TGTGCCAGCAGTTACCTTCCTGCTCGGGGTAGCTCCTACGAGCAGTACTTC. Its translation is CASSYLPARGSSYEQYF.